These 27 T cell receptor beta chains were all obtained from the same sample, sequenced in a study of T cell clonotyping in hematopoietic cell transplantation. Some clones are missing from TCRdb's copy, which holds only in-frame ones; the method was immunoSEQ multiplex PCR. The sample includes 5,000 to 6,000 clones, roughly 72% seen only once; the top ten take roughly 22%. The material was peripheral blood mononuclear cells, obtained 100 days after allogeneic stem cell transplant. Source of these receptors: a male patient between 60 and 69 years old who had an allogeneic stem cell transplant, so T cells may come from the graft donor. Some clones in this sample may be carry-over from other donors' samples.

The chain combines TRBV5-4 with TRBJ1-1; the D gene is possibly TRBD1 (6 bases). The CDR3 contains 15 residues. Germline CDR1 reads SGHNT; CDR2 reads YYREEE (reference sequence). V lost 1 base and J lost 2, with 12 bases in between. CDR3 loop: CASSLYQGSNTEAFF. The CDR3, as DNA: TGTGCCAGCAGCTTGTACCAGGGGTCTAACACTGAAGCTTTCTTT.

The chain combines TRBV30 with TRBJ2-1, with D possibly being TRBD1 or TRBD2 (5 bases each). Germline CDR1 and CDR2: GTSNPN and SVGIG (reference sequence). V lost 2 bases to trimming and J lost 9 bases, with 17 bases between them. The CDR3 spans 14 residues. CDR3 DNA sequence: TGTGCCTGGAGTCGTGGGTCCGGGGCCGGTGAGCAGTTCTTC. Amino acid sequence: CAWSRGSGAGEQFF.

Details on this clone: The sample carries other DNA sequences with the same CDR3. The chain employs TRBV7-9 and TRBJ2-7, with D possibly matching TRBD1 (6 bases). CDR1 SEHNR and CDR2 FQNEAQ come from the germline V gene (reference sequence). V lost 7 bases and J lost 2, with 18 bases in between. This CDR3 is built from 15 residues. The CDR3 protein is CASTPTQGSTYEQYF. DNA of the CDR3: TGTGCCAGCACCCCTACCCAGGGGAGCACCTACGAGCAGTACTTC.

V usage is TRBV19 and J usage is TRBJ2-7; 8 bases line up with TRBD1. This CDR3 comprises 15 residues. V lost 5 bases to trimming and J lost 2 bases; unmatched junction nucleotides: 8. Germline V gene data show CDR1 as LNHDA and CDR2 as SQIVND (reference sequence). The CDR3 is CASSHRQGQAYEQYF. As DNA, the CDR3 is TGTGCCAGTAGTCACAGACAGGGGCAGGCCTACGAGCAGTACTTC.

The J gene is TRBJ2-3, the V gene TRBV19; 7 nucleotides match TRBD1. The CDR3 length is 14 residues. The germline gives CDR1 LNHDA, CDR2 SQIVND (reference sequence). V shed 6 bases, J shed 1 base, and the junction held 4 bases outside the gene matches. The CDR3 loop reads CASRHTGGTDTQYF. In DNA form, the CDR3 reads TGTGCCAGTAGACATACAGGGGGCACAGATACGCAGTATTTT.

This sequence joins TRBV5-5 and TRBJ2-1; D ambiguous. The CDR3 contains 16 residues. Germline CDR1 is SGHKS and CDR2 is YYEKEE (reference sequence). V was pared by 1 base and J by 5 bases, with 16 bases between. The CDR3: CASSLWSSSRDNEQFF. The CDR3 nucleotides read TGTGCCAGCAGCTTGTGGTCTTCCTCTAGGGACAATGAGCAGTTCTTC.

The chain has TRBV19 and TRBJ2-3, with a tentative D call TRBD2 (5 bases). V lost 3 bases and J lost 2, with 9 bases in between. This CDR3 has 14 amino acids. CDR1 LNHDA and CDR2 SQIVND come from the germline V gene (reference sequence). CDR3 bases: TGTGCCAGTAGTATTTACCTAGCCACAGATACGCAGTATTTT. Its translation: CASSIYLATDTQYF.

CDR3 in amino acids: CASSLDGTEAFF. The CDR3, as DNA: TGTGCCAGCAGCTTAGACGGCACTGAAGCTTTCTTT. V is TRBV11-3 and J is TRBJ1-1; D call uncertain. Germline V gene sequence: CDR1 SGHNT, CDR2 YENEEA. V shed 0 bases and J shed 4 bases, with 3 bases lying between them. This CDR3 region has 12 residues.

The chain joins TRBV2 to TRBJ1-4; no definite D call. This CDR3 is 16 amino acids long. The V gene lost 3 bases and the J gene lost 7 bases, with 18 bases spanning the gap. CDR1 and CDR2 (germline): SNHLY, FYNNEI. The CDR3 coding sequence is TGTGCCAGCAGTGATTTTGTAGCGGCAGGCGCTGAAAAACTGTTTTTT. Its protein is CASSDFVAAGAEKLFF.

CDR3 protein: CAITPGVPYEQYF. The DNA of the CDR3 is TGTGCCATCACCCCGGGGGTTCCCTACGAGCAGTACTTC. The J gene is TRBJ2-7, the V gene TRBV10-3; TRBD2 is a possible D gene (6 bases). Germline V lookup: CDR1 ENHRY, CDR2 SYGVKD. This CDR3 region has 13 residues. Trimming cost V 7 bases and J 2 bases, with 12 bases left between them.

This chain links TRBV5-4 with TRBJ1-1; TRBD1 matches 10 bases. This CDR3 has 14 amino acids. V was clipped by 4 bases and J by 4 bases; unmatched bases: 4. Germline V gene lookup returns CDR1 SGHNT and CDR2 YYREEE (reference sequence). This chain's CDR3 is CASSPGQGGTEAFF. DNA of the CDR3: TGTGCCAGCAGCCCTGGACAGGGGGGCACTGAAGCTTTCTTT.

This clone was seen only a few times. The V and J genes are TRBV5-1 and TRBJ2-7; D is possibly TRBD2 (6 bases). Trimming shortened V by 5 bases and J by 5 bases, and 20 bases separated the two germline ends. Germline CDR1 reads SGHRS; CDR2 reads YFSETQ. This CDR3 comprises 15 residues. The CDR3 is CASSTVGRGQNEQYF. The CDR3 bases are TGCGCCAGCAGTACCGTCGGGAGAGGGCAGAACGAGCAGTACTTC.

The chain joins TRBV11-2 to TRBJ2-1, with a weak D call TRBD2 (5 bases). Per the germline V gene, CDR1 is SGHAT and CDR2 is FQNNGV. The CDR3 is 14 residues long. Deletions cut 5 bases from V and 0 bases from J, with 8 bases between. The CDR3 region is CASSSGSSYNEQFF. In DNA, the CDR3 is TGTGCCAGCAGCAGCGGCAGCTCCTACAATGAGCAGTTCTTC.

The chain recombines TRBV5-1 with TRBJ2-7; D possibly matches TRBD1 or TRBD2 (5 bases each). The germline gives CDR1 SGHRS, CDR2 YFSETQ. The CDR3 is made up of 17 amino acids. The V end was cut by 0 bases, the J end by 1 base, with 17 bases between. CDR3 sequence: CASSLVGRGTVSYEQYF. CDR3 DNA sequence: TGCGCCAGCAGCTTGGTAGGACGAGGGACGGTGTCCTACGAGCAGTACTTC. The full variable domain, in which reference TRBV5-1 and TRBJ2-7 provide the parts outside the CDR3, is KAGVTQTPRYLIKTRGQQVTLSCSPISGHRSVSWYQQTPGQGLQFLFEYFSETQRNKGNFPGRFSGRQFSNSRSEMNVSTLELGDSALYLCASSLVGRGTVSYEQYFGPGTRLTVT.

This chain joins TRBV7-8 and TRBJ2-5; 10 nucleotides match TRBD2. Germline loops: CDR1 SGHVS, CDR2 FQNEAQ. CDR3 length equals 19 residues. The ends lost 4 bases at V and 5 bases at J; junction bases unmatched: 19. The CDR3 nucleotides read TGTGCCAGCAGCTCGAGGAGAAGTGTCAGCGGGAGGGGAGGGGAGACCCAGTACTTC. This sequence encodes CASSSRRSVSGRGGETQYF.

The chain has TRBV27 and TRBJ1-2; a weak D match, TRBD1 (5 bases). Germline V CDR1 and CDR2: MNHEY, SMNVEV (reference sequence). The CDR3 has 13 amino acids. Trimming removed 5 bases from V and 7 bases from J, with 14 bases in between. The DNA of the CDR3 is TGTGCCAGCAGTCCCCCGGGGGGTGGTGGCTACACCTTC. It encodes CASSPPGGGGYTF.

The chain links TRBV5-6 to TRBJ2-1; the match to TRBD2 covers 7 bases. Germline V CDR1 and CDR2: SGHDT, YYEEEE. The CDR3 consists of 15 residues. V trimming: 0 bases; J trimming: 6 bases; junction bases outside the gene matches: 6. The CDR3, as DNA: TGTGCCAGCAGCTTGGCAGCGGGGTGGGGCAATGAGCAGTTCTTC. This sequence encodes CASSLAAGWGNEQFF.

V and J are TRBV15 and TRBJ2-7; D call uncertain. The germline V gene has CDR1 LNHNV and CDR2 YYDKDF (reference sequence). This CDR3 contains 15 residues. V gave up 1 base and J gave up 7 bases, with 17 bases separating them. The CDR3, as DNA: TGTGCCACCAGCAGAGTGCCCCTCGAGGCTTCGGAGCAGTACTTC. Translated: CATSRVPLEASEQYF.

The V call is TRBV19, the J call TRBJ2-7; D may match TRBD1 or TRBD2 (5 bases each). Trimming removed 8 bases at V and 5 bases at J, with 19 bases between. Germline CDR1 LNHDA, CDR2 SQIVND (reference sequence). The CDR3 runs 14 residues. The CDR3 sequence: CASGRGRRGDEQYF. The CDR3 region has the DNA TGTGCCAGTGGCCGGGGCAGAAGAGGGGACGAGCAGTACTTC.

This clone is medium-sized (0.01 to 0.1%). The chain uses TRBV10-1 and TRBJ2-2; D call uncertain. This CDR3 is 17 amino acids long. From germline, CDR1 is WNHNN and CDR2 SYGVQD (reference sequence). Trimming shortened V by 9 bases and J by 1 base, and 21 bases separated the two germline ends. CDR3 protein: CARPHIAWAQNTGELFF. The CDR3, as DNA: TGCGCCAGACCCCATATAGCTTGGGCACAGAACACCGGGGAGCTGTTTTTT.

The chain employs TRBV7-2 and TRBJ2-7, with 13 bases fitting TRBD2. CDR1 is SGHTA and CDR2 is FQGNSA in the germline V gene. V lost 5 bases and J lost 6; bases outside the gene matches: 4. CDR3 length: 14 amino acids. CDR3 sequence: CASSIRLAGGEQYF. CDR3 bases: TGTGCCAGCAGCATACGACTAGCGGGAGGCGAGCAGTACTTC.

This clone appeared a few times. The chain couples TRBV9 to TRBJ1-4; TRBD1 might be the D (5 bases). This CDR3 spans 14 amino acids. CDR1 and CDR2 (germline): SGDLS, YYNGEE. V lost 0 bases and J 7 bases, leaving 10 bases between the germline ends. Here the CDR3 DNA reads TGTGCCAGCAGCGTAGGGGGGTCTACTGAAAAACTGTTTTTT. This encodes CASSVGGSTEKLFF.

V and J are TRBV27 and TRBJ2-3; TRBD2 matches at 8 bases. The length of the CDR3 is 13 residues. In germline, CDR1 is MNHEY, CDR2 SMNVEV (reference sequence). Losses at the gene ends were 3 bases for V and 14 bases for J; bases not matched to a gene: 10. As DNA, the CDR3 is TGTGCCAGCAGTTTTGTTGCGGGAGGCCCGGGGTATTTT. Protein: CASSFVAGGPGYF.

The V call is TRBV28, the J call TRBJ2-7; D remains ambiguous. The CDR3 spans 14 residues. The V end was cut by 2 bases, the J end by 6 bases, with 14 bases between. Germline CDR1 MDHEN, CDR2 SYDVKM. CDR3 in amino acids: CASSLLAQRREQYF. In DNA form, the CDR3 reads TGTGCCAGCAGTTTACTTGCCCAGCGCCGCGAGCAGTACTTC.

To note about this clone: The identical CDR3 is also encoded by other nucleotide sequences in the sample. The chain has TRBV20-1 and TRBJ2-7, with D possibly TRBD2 on 6 matching bases. Germline V CDR1 and CDR2: DFQATT, SNEGSKA (reference sequence). The V end was cut by 0 bases, the J end by 7 bases, with 7 bases between. This CDR3 has 11 residues. The CDR3, as DNA: TGCAGTGCTAGAGATGGGAGGGAGCAGTACTTC. It specifies CSARDGREQYF.

V gene TRBV10-1 combines with J gene TRBJ2-7, with 7 bases identical to TRBD1. The V gene end was trimmed by 4 bases and the J gene end by 5 bases; junction bases not matched to a gene: 8. From germline, CDR1 is WNHNN and CDR2 SYGVQD (reference sequence). CDR3 length: 14 amino acids. This CDR3 is CASSGQGSFHEQYF. Written as DNA, the CDR3 is TGCGCCAGCAGTGGACAGGGAAGTTTCCACGAGCAGTACTTC.

The chain employs TRBV19 and TRBJ2-5; TRBD2 matches 8 bases. This CDR3 is 15 amino acids long. Trimming at V came to 8 bases and at J to 5 bases, leaving 13 bases not matched to a gene. Germline V gene sequence: CDR1 LNHDA, CDR2 SQIVND (reference sequence). In DNA, the CDR3 is TGTGCCAGTGGTGGCGGGGGGCTACGAAAGGAGACCCAGTACTTC. Its protein product is CASGGGGLRKETQYF.